A selection of T cell receptor beta chains follows, all from one sample in a study of CD8 T cells in Susac syndrome. MiXCR, run by TCRdb on the immunoSEQ multiplex PCR reads, gives a single entry per CDR3 protein. The repertoire holds some 160,000 distinct CDR3 sequences, with about 95% as singletons. Sequencing input: CD8+ T cells from PBMCs. Every receptor here comes from a human donor with multiple sclerosis. The CDR3 runs from the conserved cysteine through the conserved F or W. The D gene is left open where the match is weak. Not all rows give a size; the values are once, few, many and, for expanded clones, a class.

CDR3aa: CASSRPPGRVSDTEAFF
CDR3nt: TGCGCCAGCAGCCGCCCCCCGGGCAGGGTGAGTGACACTGAAGCTTTCTTT
abundance: .
v_gene: TRBV4-1
j_gene: TRBJ1-1
d_gene: .

CDR3aa: CSARHTGASNYGYTF
CDR3nt: TGCAGTGCTAGACACACCGGGGCCTCTAACTATGGCTACACCTTC
abundance: .
v_gene: TRBV20-1
j_gene: TRBJ1-2
d_gene: .

CDR3aa: CAWSGQGYTEAFF
CDR3nt: TGTGCCTGGAGTGGTCAGGGCTACACTGAAGCTTTCTTT
abundance: .
v_gene: TRBV30
j_gene: TRBJ1-1
d_gene: .

CDR3aa: CASSAQDGYGYTF
CDR3nt: TGTGCCAGCAGTGCACAGGACGGCTATGGCTACACCTTC
abundance: .
v_gene: TRBV2
j_gene: TRBJ1-2
d_gene: .

CDR3aa: CSVEEVRDRVPYEQYF
CDR3nt: TGCAGCGTTGAAGAGGTGCGGGACAGGGTCCCCTACGAGCAGTACTTC
abundance: once
v_gene: TRBV29-1
j_gene: TRBJ2-7
d_gene: TRBD1

CDR3aa: CASSATDRWQGHNEQFF
CDR3nt: TGTGCCAGCAGCGCGACCGATAGGTGGCAGGGGCATAATGAGCAGTTCTTC
abundance: .
v_gene: TRBV9
j_gene: TRBJ2-1
d_gene: .

CDR3aa: CATSRTGTGDYDQYF
CDR3nt: TGTGCCACCAGCAGAACCGGGACAGGGGACTACGACCAGTACTTC
abundance: .
v_gene: TRBV15
j_gene: TRBJ2-5
d_gene: TRBD1

CDR3aa: CASRQHEVTDTQYF
CDR3nt: TGTGCCAGCAGGCAGCATGAGGTCACAGATACGCAGTATTTT
abundance: once
v_gene: TRBV27
j_gene: TRBJ2-3
d_gene: .

CDR3aa: CASSLGELLNQPQHF
CDR3nt: TGTGCCAGCAGTTTAGGGGAGCTACTCAATCAGCCCCAGCATTTT
abundance: once
v_gene: TRBV12-3/TRBV12-4
j_gene: TRBJ1-5
d_gene: .

CDR3aa: CASTPYDMRAYNEQFF
CDR3nt: TGTGCCAGCACCCCTTACGACATGCGGGCCTACAATGAGCAGTTCTTC
abundance: .
v_gene: TRBV28
j_gene: TRBJ2-1
d_gene: .

CDR3aa: CASSLLRQTNQPQHF
CDR3nt: TGTGCCAGCAGTTTATTAAGACAGACCAATCAGCCCCAGCATTTT
abundance: .
v_gene: TRBV28
j_gene: TRBJ1-5
d_gene: .

CDR3aa: CASSQLAAAGETQYF
CDR3nt: TGTGCCAGCAGCCAATTGGCCGCCGCGGGAGAGACCCAGTACTTC
abundance: .
v_gene: TRBV14
j_gene: TRBJ2-5
d_gene: .

CDR3aa: CASTEGQGESGELFF
CDR3nt: TGTGCCAGCACCGAAGGCCAGGGGGAGTCCGGGGAGCTGTTTTTT
abundance: once
v_gene: TRBV2
j_gene: TRBJ2-2
d_gene: TRBD1

CDR3aa: CASSQAPGASYEQYF
CDR3nt: TGCGCCAGCAGCCAAGCCCCGGGGGCGAGCTACGAGCAGTACTTC
abundance: .
v_gene: TRBV4-1
j_gene: TRBJ2-7
d_gene: .

CDR3aa: CSGAGTGEQYF
CDR3nt: TGCAGCGGAGCGGGAACGGGCGAGCAGTACTTC
abundance: .
v_gene: TRBV29-1
j_gene: TRBJ2-7
d_gene: TRBD2

CDR3aa: CASSGSSGSYYEQYF
CDR3nt: TGTGCCAGCAGCGGGTCTAGCGGGTCCTACTACGAGCAGTACTTC
abundance: .
v_gene: TRBV9
j_gene: TRBJ2-7
d_gene: TRBD2